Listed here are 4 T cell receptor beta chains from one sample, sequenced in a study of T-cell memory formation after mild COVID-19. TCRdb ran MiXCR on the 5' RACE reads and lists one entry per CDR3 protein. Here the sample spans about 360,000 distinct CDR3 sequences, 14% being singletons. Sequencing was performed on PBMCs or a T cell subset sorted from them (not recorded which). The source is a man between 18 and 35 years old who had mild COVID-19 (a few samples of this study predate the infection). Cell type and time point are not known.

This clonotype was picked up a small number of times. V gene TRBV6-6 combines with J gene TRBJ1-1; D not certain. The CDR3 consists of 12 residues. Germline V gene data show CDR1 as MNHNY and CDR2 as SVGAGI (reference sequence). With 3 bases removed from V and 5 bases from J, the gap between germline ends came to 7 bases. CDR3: CASSYRETEAFF. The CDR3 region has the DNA TGTGCCAGCAGTTATAGAGAGACTGAAGCTTTCTTT.

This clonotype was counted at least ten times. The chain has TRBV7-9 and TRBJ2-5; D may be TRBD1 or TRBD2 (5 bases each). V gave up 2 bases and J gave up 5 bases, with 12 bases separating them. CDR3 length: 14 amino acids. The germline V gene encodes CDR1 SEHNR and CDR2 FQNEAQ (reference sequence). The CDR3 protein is CASSLFGDPETQYF. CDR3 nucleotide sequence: TGTGCCAGCAGCTTATTTGGGGACCCGGAGACCCAGTACTTC.

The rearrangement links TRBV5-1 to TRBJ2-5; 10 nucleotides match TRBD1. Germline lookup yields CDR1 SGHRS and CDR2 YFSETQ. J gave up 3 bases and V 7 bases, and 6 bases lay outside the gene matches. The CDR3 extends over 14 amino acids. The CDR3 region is CASCETGGKETQYF. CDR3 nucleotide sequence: TGCGCCAGCTGCGAGACAGGGGGCAAAGAGACCCAGTACTTC. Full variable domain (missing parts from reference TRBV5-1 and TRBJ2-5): KAGVTQTPRYLIKTRGQQVTLSCSPISGHRSVSWYQQTPGQGLQFLFEYFSETQRNKGNFPGRFSGRQFSNSRSEMNVSTLELGDSALYLCASCETGGKETQYFGPGTRLLVL.

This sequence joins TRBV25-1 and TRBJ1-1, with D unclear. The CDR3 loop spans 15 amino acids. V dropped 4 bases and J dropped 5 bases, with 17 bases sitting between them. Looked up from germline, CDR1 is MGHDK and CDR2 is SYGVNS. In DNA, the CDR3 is TGTGCCAGCAGTGGAAGGCGTCCAGGCTTTACTGAAGCTTTCTTT. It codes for CASSGRRPGFTEAFF.